Below are 31 T cell receptor beta chains sequenced from a single sample in a study of blood T cell repertoires in COVID-19. Libraries were prepared by immunoSEQ multiplex PCR; TCRdb keeps only in-frame clonotypes and omits some of them. The table records tens of thousands of clones, around 88% of them present only once. The sample consisted of peripheral blood. The receptor set was obtained from a human donor in a cohort sampled during active COVID-19.

The V gene is TRBV9, the J gene TRBJ2-4, with 7 bases aligning to TRBD2. The length of the CDR3 is 13 residues. The V gene's germline CDR1 is SGDLS and CDR2 YYNGEE. V lost 3 bases, J lost 7 bases, and 4 bases stayed unmatched. CDR3 bases: TGTGCCAGCAGCGGCGGGGGTGGTAACATTCAGTACTTC. Residues: CASSGGGGNIQYF.

The table lists this clone with a count of one. The CDR3 DNA reads TGTGCCAGCAGCGTAGACCGGGACAGGGTGATCACCGGGGAGCTGTTTTTT. Translating gives CASSVDRDRVITGELFF. V gene TRBV9 combines with J gene TRBJ2-2; 9 positions match TRBD1. Germline V gives CDR1 SGDLS, CDR2 YYNGEE. This CDR3 comprises 17 residues. V lost 0 bases and J lost 4; bases outside the gene matches: 7.

The V and J genes are TRBV7-2 and TRBJ1-6, with D perhaps matching TRBD1 (6 bases). The CDR3 spans 14 residues. Germline V CDR1 and CDR2: SGHTA, FQGNSA. Trimming shortened V by 6 bases and J by 7 bases, and 13 bases separated the two germline ends. Here the CDR3 reads CASRPQGKNSPLHF. The CDR3 DNA sequence: TGTGCCAGCAGACCTCAGGGGAAGAATTCACCCCTCCACTTT.

The J gene is TRBJ1-1, the V gene TRBV3-1 (or the pseudogene TRBV3-2), with D possibly being TRBD1 (6 bases). V lost 4 bases and J lost 6, with 15 bases in between. CDR3 size: 14 residues. The germline CDR1 and CDR2 sequences are LGHDT and YNNKEL (reference sequence). The CDR3: CASSPTQGRAEAFF. The CDR3 DNA is TGTGCCAGCAGCCCAACACAGGGCCGGGCTGAAGCTTTCTTT.

The genes are TRBV30 and TRBJ1-4; 9 bases are shared with TRBD1. The length of the CDR3 is 20 residues. J was trimmed by 8 bases and V by 2 bases; bases with no gene match: 24. The germline CDR1 and CDR2 sequences are GTSNPN and SVGIG (reference sequence). The CDR3 here is CAWSQGAIPGQGLDGEKLFF. In DNA form, the CDR3 reads TGTGCCTGGAGTCAGGGGGCGATCCCGGGACAGGGCCTTGATGGGGAAAAACTGTTTTTT.

This rearrangement joins TRBV19 to TRBJ2-5; 9 bases fit TRBD2. The length of the CDR3 is 15 residues. J lost 1 base, V lost 3 bases, and 3 bases had no gene match. Germline CDR1 and CDR2: LNHDA and SQIVND (reference sequence). CDR3 in amino acids: CASSMREGPQETQYF. The CDR3 DNA sequence: TGTGCCAGTAGTATGCGGGAGGGTCCCCAAGAGACCCAGTACTTC.

The V and J genes are TRBV7-9 and TRBJ1-3, with 7 bases that match TRBD1. V shed 7 bases and J 3 bases; nucleotides not matched to a gene: 3. The CDR3 has 13 residues. CDR1 is SEHNR, CDR2 FQNEAQ, per germline (reference sequence). As DNA, the CDR3 is TGTGCCAGCATCACAGGGGTTGGAAACACCATATATTTT. Its translation: CASITGVGNTIYF.

CDR3 coding DNA: TGTGCCAGCTCACCATCGGGGGGAGGCTACGAGCAGTACTTC. Protein sequence: CASSPSGGGYEQYF. The genes are TRBV18 and TRBJ2-7, with TRBD2 matching over 7 bases. This CDR3 comprises 14 residues. J gave up 3 bases and V 2 bases, and 4 bases lay outside the gene matches. In germline, CDR1 is KGHSH, CDR2 LQKENI.

V is TRBV7-2 and J is TRBJ1-4; D remains ambiguous. Germline lookup yields CDR1 SGHTA and CDR2 FQGNSA. This CDR3 spans 15 amino acids. Trimming left V 1 base short and J 7 bases short, with 13 bases between. The CDR3 region has the DNA TGTGCCAGCAGCTTAGGCGCTCGGCGGGGTGAAAAACTGTTTTTT. This translates into CASSLGARRGEKLFF. The full variable domain, completed using reference TRBV7-2 and TRBJ1-4, is GAGVSQSPSNKVTEKGKDVELRCDPISGHTALYWYRQSLGQGLEFLIYFQGNSAPDKSGLPSDRFSAERTGGSVSTLTIQRTQQEDSAVYLCASSLGARRGEKLFFGSGTQLSVL.

V and J are TRBV5-5 and TRBJ1-2; perhaps TRBD1 as D (6 bases). Germline V CDR1 and CDR2: SGHKS, YYEKEE (reference sequence). Trimming took off 1 base at V and 2 bases at J, with 12 bases between the two ends. This CDR3 has 15 residues. The CDR3 protein is CASSLWKGGNYGYTF. CDR3 nucleotide sequence: TGTGCCAGCAGCTTGTGGAAGGGGGGGAACTATGGCTACACCTTC.

The J gene is TRBJ2-7, the V gene TRBV2, with 15 bases fitting TRBD2. V shed 6 bases and J 3 bases; nucleotides not matched to a gene: 3. The CDR3 has 15 amino acids. CDR1 is SNHLY, CDR2 FYNNEI, per germline. The DNA of the CDR3 is TGTGCCAGCAGGGAGGGACTAGCGGGGGGCTACGAGCAGTACTTC. Amino acid sequence: CASREGLAGGYEQYF.

V usage is TRBV10-3 and J usage is TRBJ2-1; TRBD2 agrees at 7 bases. Per the germline V gene, CDR1 is ENHRY and CDR2 is SYGVKD. V trimming: 8 bases; J trimming: 5 bases; junction bases outside the gene matches: 12. The CDR3 runs to 15 residues. CDR3 in amino acids: CAIGVAGGWDNEQFF. CDR3 nucleotides: TGTGCCATCGGAGTAGCGGGTGGATGGGACAATGAGCAGTTCTTC.

The genes are TRBV12-5 and TRBJ1-3, with 7 bases matching TRBD1. The CDR3 loop spans 17 amino acids. Trimming removed 2 bases from V and 0 bases from J; junction bases left unmatched: 7. Germline CDR1 reads LGHNT; CDR2 reads FRNRAP. CDR3 amino acids: CASGLFGGGISGNTIYF. The CDR3 DNA sequence: TGTGCTAGTGGTTTGTTTGGAGGGGGCATCTCTGGAAACACCATATATTTT.

This chain connects TRBV3-1 (or the pseudogene TRBV3-2) to TRBJ2-1; a weak D match, TRBD2 (7 bases). The CDR3 consists of 14 residues. V was cut by 4 bases and J by 10 bases, with 17 bases left in between. Germline assignment: CDR1 LGHDT and CDR2 YNNKEL (reference sequence). CDR3 DNA sequence: TGTGCCAGCAGCCCCGGAAGATCGGGGGGCGAGCAGTTCTTC. As protein: CASSPGRSGGEQFF.

The V call is TRBV7-9, the J call TRBJ1-1, with TRBD1 as a possible D gene (5 bases). Germline-derived CDR1 and CDR2 are SEHNR and FQNEAQ (reference sequence). V was cut by 5 bases and J by 4 bases, with 14 bases left in between. The CDR3 spans 14 residues. In nucleotides, the CDR3 is TGTGCCAGCAGCCGTGGTGGGGGGAGCACTGAAGCTTTCTTT. Translating it yields CASSRGGGSTEAFF.

J is TRBJ2-3 and V is TRBV12-3 or TRBV12-4; 7 bases fit TRBD2. J lost 6 bases, V lost 11 bases, and 5 bases had no gene match. The CDR3 sequence is 11 residues long. The CDR3 sequence is CAQQGGDTQYF. The CDR3 DNA reads as TGTGCCCAGCAGGGAGGGGATACGCAGTATTTT.

This clone was found a few times. The chain combines TRBV5-1 with TRBJ2-7; the match to TRBD1 covers 11 bases. Germline-derived CDR1 and CDR2 are SGHRS and YFSETQ. The CDR3 length is 14 residues. V gave up 6 bases and J gave up 6 bases; unmatched junction bases: 8. CDR3 protein: CASTRPGTGGEQYF. As DNA, the CDR3 is TGCGCCAGCACCAGGCCCGGGACAGGGGGCGAGCAGTACTTC.

The gene calls are TRBV18 and TRBJ1-3, with D perhaps TRBD1 (5 bases). V lost 6 bases and J 2 bases, leaving 23 bases between the germline ends. The germline gives CDR1 KGHSH, CDR2 LQKENI. The CDR3 is 18 amino acids. The CDR3 loop reads CASSRYSGVAGTGNTIYF. The CDR3 coding sequence is TGTGCCAGCTCCCGCTATTCGGGGGTCGCAGGGACTGGAAACACCATATATTTT.

The genes are TRBV5-1 and TRBJ1-1; a weak D match, TRBD1 (5 bases). Germline V lookup: CDR1 SGHRS, CDR2 YFSETQ. This CDR3 region has 15 residues. V gave up 0 bases and J gave up 6 bases, with 15 bases separating them. In DNA, the CDR3 is TGCGCCAGCAGCTTGGAAGGGGTGGGCGAAGCTGAAGCTTTCTTT. It specifies CASSLEGVGEAEAFF. The full variable domain, rest sourced from reference TRBV5-1 and TRBJ1-1, is KAGVTQTPRYLIKTRGQQVTLSCSPISGHRSVSWYQQTPGQGLQFLFEYFSETQRNKGNFPGRFSGRQFSNSRSEMNVSTLELGDSALYLCASSLEGVGEAEAFFGQGTRLTVV.

This chain joins TRBV20-1 and TRBJ2-3, with TRBD2 matching 8 bases. Germline trimming cut 3 bases from V and 1 base from J; bases unmatched to any gene: 9. This CDR3 has 16 residues. Germline CDR1 and CDR2: DFQATT and SNEGSKA (reference sequence). This CDR3 reads CSASTSGSFRTDTQYF. CDR3 coding DNA: TGCAGTGCTAGTACTAGCGGATCCTTTCGCACAGATACGCAGTATTTT.

This clone was counted only a few times. The chain combines TRBV28 with TRBJ1-5, with D unclear. V was trimmed by 11 bases and J by 1 base, leaving 15 bases between them. There are 14 residues in the CDR3. The germline gives CDR1 MDHEN, CDR2 SYDVKM. In DNA, the CDR3 is TGTGCCTCCCGTGGAGGGAACAGCAATCAGCCCCAGCATTTT. Translation: CASRGGNSNQPQHF.

This clone has a count of ten or more. The chain combines TRBV4-1 with TRBJ2-2; 7 bases line up with TRBD1. This CDR3 contains 15 residues. The J segment lost 4 bases and the V segment lost 4 bases, leaving 6 bases of the junction unmatched. From germline, CDR1 is MGHRA and CDR2 YSYEKL. The CDR3 DNA follows: TGCGCCAGCAGCCTACAGGGGCGCGGCACCGGGGAGCTGTTTTTT. Its protein is CASSLQGRGTGELFF.

The chain links TRBV19 to TRBJ2-5; possibly TRBD2 for D (7 bases). Per the germline V gene, CDR1 is LNHDA and CDR2 is SQIVND (reference sequence). The CDR3 is 13 amino acids. The ends were cut back, 6 bases at V and 5 bases at J, with 13 bases in the middle. CDR3 sequence reads: CASRGGGVETQYF. CDR3 sequence (DNA): TGTGCCAGTAGAGGAGGGGGGGTGGAGACCCAGTACTTC.

The rearrangement uses TRBV6-6 and TRBJ1-1; weak D call: TRBD1 (6 bases). Deletions cut 2 bases from V and 6 bases from J, with 13 bases between. Germline V gene sequence: CDR1 MNHNY, CDR2 SVGAGI (reference sequence). The CDR3 has 14 residues. The CDR3 spells CASSYDPGDPEAFF. CDR3 DNA: TGTGCCAGCAGTTACGACCCAGGGGATCCTGAAGCTTTCTTT.

The genes are TRBV19 and TRBJ2-5, with 11 positions matching TRBD2. V was pared by 5 bases and J by 5 bases, with 4 bases of the junction left unmatched. Germline-derived CDR1 and CDR2 are LNHDA and SQIVND (reference sequence). The CDR3 is 14 residues long. CDR3 sequence (DNA): TGTGCCAGTAGTGAGCTAGCGGGGGGTGAGACCCAGTACTTC. It is translated as CASSELAGGETQYF. Based on the CDR3 plus reference TRBV19 and TRBJ2-5, the full variable domain is DGGITQSPKYLFRKEGQNVTLSCEQNLNHDAMYWYRQDPGQGLRLIYYSQIVNDFQKGDIAEGYSVSREKKESFPLTVTSAQKNPTAFYLCASSELAGGETQYFGPGTRLLVL.

This clone was counted only a few times. The chain employs TRBV29-1 and TRBJ2-7; 12 bases map to TRBD1. The V gene's germline CDR1 is SQVTM and CDR2 ANQGSEA. The junction had 6 bases not matched to a gene; V was cut back by 1 base and J by 5 bases. The CDR3 contains 15 residues. The CDR3 region has the DNA TGCAGCGTTGAAGGAGCGGGACAGGGGGCTCACGAGCAGTACTTC. Protein product: CSVEGAGQGAHEQYF.

The rearrangement links TRBV7-6 to TRBJ1-2; D may be TRBD1 (5 bases). Deletions cut 2 bases from V and 4 bases from J, with 20 bases between. Germline V gives CDR1 SGHVS, CDR2 FNYEAQ. The CDR3 has 17 residues. CDR3 sequence: CASSLYNTDSLLYGYTF. The CDR3 DNA reads TGTGCCAGCAGCTTATATAATACAGACAGCCTCCTCTATGGCTACACCTTC. Full variable domain (missing parts from reference TRBV7-6 and TRBJ1-2): GAGVSQSPRYKVTKRGQDVALRCDPISGHVSLYWYRQALGQGPEFLTYFNYEAQQDKSGLPNDRFSAERPEGSISTLTIQRTEQRDSAMYRCASSLYNTDSLLYGYTFGSGTRLTVV.

The chain is built from TRBV19 and TRBJ1-1; 11 bases align to TRBD1. CDR1 is LNHDA and CDR2 is SQIVND in the germline V gene (reference sequence). The V segment lost 5 bases and the J segment 4 bases; nucleotides outside the gene matches: 15. The CDR3 is 18 residues long. The CDR3 DNA reads as TGTGCCAGTAGTGCCCTACTTGGGACAGGGGGTTCTATCACTGAAGCTTTCTTT. Protein product: CASSALLGTGGSITEAFF.

This chain links TRBV2 with TRBJ2-3; the match to TRBD1 covers 11 bases. This CDR3 contains 17 residues. The V gene's germline CDR1 is SNHLY and CDR2 FYNNEI. After removal of 9 bases from V and 2 bases from J, the junction contained 13 bases not matched to a gene. The CDR3: CARPRDRGGENTDTQYF. The CDR3 nucleotides are TGTGCCAGACCTCGGGACAGGGGGGGAGAAAACACAGATACGCAGTATTTT. Full variable domain (outside the CDR3, taken from reference TRBV2 and TRBJ2-3): EPEVTQTPSHQVTQMGQEVILRCVPISNHLYFYWYRQILGQKVEFLVSFYNNEISEKSEIFDDQFSVERPDGSNFTLKIRSTKLEDSAMYFCARPRDRGGENTDTQYFGPGTRLTVL.

The chain uses TRBV6-1 and TRBJ2-1; D not certain. V was cut by 2 bases and J by 1 base, with 9 bases left in between. This CDR3 is built from 15 residues. Per germline, CDR1 MNHNS and CDR2 SASEGT. The CDR3 DNA follows: TGTGCCAGCAGTGAATTCGGGTTTTCCTACAATGAGCAGTTCTTC. This codes for CASSEFGFSYNEQFF.

This chain connects TRBV6-5 to TRBJ2-2, with a tentative D call TRBD1 (5 bases). The CDR3 loop spans 12 amino acids. CDR1 MNHEY and CDR2 SVGAGI come from the germline V gene. Trimming stripped 5 bases from V and 5 bases from J, with 6 bases between. CDR3 amino acids: CASSTGTGELFF. The CDR3 bases are TGTGCCAGCAGTACAGGAACCGGGGAGCTGTTTTTT.